This T cell receptor beta chain is from a study of cytomegalovirus exposure and HLA in healthy donors. Samples came from healthy bone marrow donors. The primer mix had 60 Vbeta and 13 Jbeta primers. TCRdb's copy holds only in-frame clones and misses some; the assay was immunoSEQ multiplex PCR. The table has about 200,000 clones, approximately 86% seen once; the top ten hold around 0.31%. The specimen was PBMCs. The sequence was collected from a woman aged 25-40 years in good health and CMV-seronegative.

As DNA, the CDR3 is TGTGCCAGCAGCTTACAGGGAGGCTACGAGCAGTACTTC. Its protein is CASSLQGGYEQYF. The chain links TRBV7-2 to TRBJ2-7; tentative D call: TRBD2 (6 bases). The CDR3 is 13 amino acids. Germline CDR1 reads SGHTA; CDR2 reads FQGNSA. V lost 2 bases and J lost 3, with 8 bases in between.